This TCR beta chain was retrieved from a study of cytomegalovirus exposure and HLA in healthy donors. Germline CDR1 LNHNV, CDR2 YYDKDF (reference sequence). J was trimmed by 0 bases and V by 0 bases; bases with no gene match: 5. The CDR3 covers 17 residues. Regarding this clone: Its cognate antigen is unknown.

A multiplex PCR was run with 60 Vbeta primers and 13 Jbeta primers. Profiled with immunoSEQ multiplex PCR; TCRdb holds only in-frame clones, not every one. The sample has under 200,000 clones; 70% to 90% are singletons. Study conclusions and caveats: There were some V segments, including TRBV6-2 and TRBV6-3, excluded as indistinguishable. CMV serostatus stood as the only immune exposure information on hand. Later work found most CMV-associated TCR beta chains apparently HLA-restricted.

This sequence originates from a woman between 18 and 29 years old in good health and CMV-seropositive. Sequences were obtained from PBMCs. The chain recombines TRBV15 with TRBJ1-5; 7 bases are shared with TRBD1. The CDR3: CATSRDLGGFSNQPQHF. The CDR3 DNA reads as TGTGCCACCAGCAGAGATTTAGGGGGCTTTAGCAATCAGCCCCAGCATTTT.